The following is a T cell receptor (beta chain) sequence with its context. The antigen is undetermined. The entry originates in a study of siplizumab effects on memory and regulatory T cells. General study results and limits: A naive or memory phenotype could not be assigned to roughly 80-96% of the proliferating CD4+ or CD8+ clones. Naive T cell populations appeared to exhibit greater diversity than memory cells and appeared to be major alloresponse contributors. Under siplizumab, an average roughly 63% of mappable alloreactive CD4+ clones were Treg-derived, compared with 26.9% in controls.

Trimming at V came to 4 bases and at J to 5 bases, leaving 12 bases not matched to a gene. This CDR3 is built from 17 residues. CDR1 SEHNR and CDR2 FQNEAQ come from the germline V gene (reference sequence). The assay covered 100,000 or so TCR templates per sample. The assay was immunoSEQ multiplex PCR, and TCRdb's table has in-frame clones only and misses some. The table lists nearly 85,000 clones, 95% of them singletons. The sequence derives from a human donor in good health. Input material: CD8+ T cells sorted from blood. V and J are TRBV7-9 and TRBJ2-4; 9 bases map to TRBD1. The DNA of the CDR3 is TGTGCCAGCAGCTCCCCAGTGGGGGGACAGGGAGAAAACATTCAGTACTTC. It specifies CASSSPVGGQGENIQYF.